A selection of T cell receptor beta chains follows, all from one sample in a study of blood T cell repertoires in COVID-19. The table came from immunoSEQ multiplex PCR; TCRdb's copy has only in-frame clones and leaves some out. The profile shows approximately 150,000 clones, over 75% of them singletons. Specimen: peripheral blood. These receptors originate from a man in his sixties with active or convalescent COVID-19. CDR3s include the opening cysteine and the closing phenylalanine or tryptophan. The order of the fields is D gene, J gene, V gene, clone size, CDR3 DNA, CDR3 protein. A D gene is named only where the DNA matches it firmly. Not all rows give a size; the values are once, few, many and, for expanded clones, a class.

D gene: .; J gene: TRBJ1-2; V gene: TRBV28; clone size: .; CDR3 DNA: TGTGCCGGTCCTGGGGGGGCGGCCCATGGCTACACCTTC; CDR3 protein: CAGPGGAAHGYTF
D gene: .; J gene: TRBJ1-3; V gene: TRBV28; clone size: .; CDR3 DNA: TGTGCCAGGGGGGGGCTGACAAACACCATATATTTT; CDR3 protein: CARGGLTNTIYF
D gene: .; J gene: TRBJ1-2; V gene: TRBV27; clone size: .; CDR3 DNA: TGTGCCAGCAGTCCGACGGGGGGCTATGGCTACACCTTC; CDR3 protein: CASSPTGGYGYTF
D gene: .; J gene: TRBJ1-1; V gene: TRBV19; clone size: once; CDR3 DNA: TGTGCCAGTATACAGGGTGGAAACACTGAAGCTTTCTTT; CDR3 protein: CASIQGGNTEAFF
D gene: TRBD1; J gene: TRBJ2-5; V gene: TRBV5-4; clone size: .; CDR3 DNA: TGTGCCAGCAGCTTCACAGGGGACCGAGAGACCCAGTACTTC; CDR3 protein: CASSFTGDRETQYF
D gene: .; J gene: TRBJ2-7; V gene: TRBV7-9; clone size: .; CDR3 DNA: TGTGCCAGCAGACAGGGTACCTACGAGCAGTACTTC; CDR3 protein: CASRQGTYEQYF
D gene: TRBD1; J gene: TRBJ2-2; V gene: TRBV9; clone size: .; CDR3 DNA: TGTGCCAGCAGCGTAGGGTCAGGGGGCCGAACCGGGGAGCTGTTTTTT; CDR3 protein: CASSVGSGGRTGELFF
D gene: TRBD2; J gene: TRBJ2-3; V gene: TRBV19; clone size: .; CDR3 DNA: TGTGCCACCTCTTCTCCGGGACTAGCGGGAGTGGGAGATACGCAGTATTTT; CDR3 protein: CATSSPGLAGVGDTQYF
D gene: .; J gene: TRBJ2-5; V gene: TRBV24-1; clone size: .; CDR3 DNA: TGTGCCACCAGTGATTCGGTCCCAGGGACCCAGTACTTC; CDR3 protein: CATSDSVPGTQYF
D gene: TRBD1; J gene: TRBJ1-4; V gene: TRBV3-1/TRBV3-2; clone size: .; CDR3 DNA: TGTGCCAGCAGCCGTAAGCTCACCGACAGGGGGCTAAATGAAAAACTGTTTTTT; CDR3 protein: CASSRKLTDRGLNEKLFF
D gene: TRBD2; J gene: TRBJ2-5; V gene: TRBV7-2; clone size: .; CDR3 DNA: TGTGCCAGCAGCTTAGGACTAGCGGGGGGCCAAGAGACCCAGTACTTC; CDR3 protein: CASSLGLAGGQETQYF
D gene: .; J gene: TRBJ1-6; V gene: TRBV5-1; clone size: once; CDR3 DNA: TGCGCCAGCAGCTTGGGGCAGGGAAATTCACCCCTCCACTTT; CDR3 protein: CASSLGQGNSPLHF
D gene: TRBD2; J gene: TRBJ2-1; V gene: TRBV6-6; clone size: .; CDR3 DNA: TGTGCCAGCAGTCTAGCGGGGGGGCTGAAATTCTTC; CDR3 protein: CASSLAGGLKFF
D gene: .; J gene: TRBJ2-7; V gene: TRBV7-9; clone size: .; CDR3 DNA: TGTGCCAGCAGCTTAAGTCCAGGTTACGAGCAGTACTTC; CDR3 protein: CASSLSPGYEQYF
D gene: .; J gene: TRBJ2-4; V gene: TRBV12-3/TRBV12-4; clone size: .; CDR3 DNA: TGTGCCAGCAGTTTGAGGGTAGAAGTTCAGTACTTC; CDR3 protein: CASSLRVEVQYF
D gene: .; J gene: TRBJ2-7; V gene: TRBV3-1/TRBV3-2; clone size: .; CDR3 DNA: TGTGCCAGCAGCCAAGTTCCAGGACACTCCTCCTACGAGCAGTACTTC; CDR3 protein: CASSQVPGHSSYEQYF
D gene: TRBD1; J gene: TRBJ2-7; V gene: TRBV10-3; clone size: .; CDR3 DNA: TGTGCCATCAGGCCGGGACAGGGAGCCTACGAGCAGTACTTC; CDR3 protein: CAIRPGQGAYEQYF
D gene: .; J gene: TRBJ1-2; V gene: TRBV14; clone size: .; CDR3 DNA: TGTGCCAGCAGCCCCCTGGGGGGGCGGCATGGCTACACCTTC; CDR3 protein: CASSPLGGRHGYTF
D gene: TRBD2; J gene: TRBJ2-5; V gene: TRBV14; clone size: .; CDR3 DNA: TGTGCCAGCAGCCCCTGGACTAGGGCCTCGGGGGCCCAGTACTTC; CDR3 protein: CASSPWTRASGAQYF
D gene: .; J gene: TRBJ2-1; V gene: TRBV19; clone size: .; CDR3 DNA: TGTGCCAGTAGTCCTAGGGACTATGAGCAGTTCTTC; CDR3 protein: CASSPRDYEQFF
D gene: .; J gene: TRBJ1-2; V gene: TRBV7-9; clone size: .; CDR3 DNA: TGTGCCAGCAGCTCCACGGCGACAGGAATCTATGGCTACACCTTC; CDR3 protein: CASSSTATGIYGYTF
D gene: .; J gene: TRBJ2-3; V gene: TRBV10-1; clone size: once; CDR3 DNA: TGCGCCAGCAGCCCTAGGCGGGAAACGGCAGATACGCAGTATTTT; CDR3 protein: CASSPRRETADTQYF
D gene: .; J gene: TRBJ2-5; V gene: TRBV9; clone size: .; CDR3 DNA: TGTGCCAGCAGCGTACAGGGAAAGGGGGAGACCCAGTACTTC; CDR3 protein: CASSVQGKGETQYF
D gene: .; J gene: TRBJ1-5; V gene: TRBV5-1; clone size: .; CDR3 DNA: TGCGCCAGCAGCTTCGGTAGTGAAGGCAATCAGCCCCAGCATTTT; CDR3 protein: CASSFGSEGNQPQHF
D gene: TRBD2; J gene: TRBJ2-1; V gene: TRBV19; clone size: .; CDR3 DNA: TGTGCCAGTAGGGTGGGACTAGCGGGAGTGGGGGAGCAGTTCTTC; CDR3 protein: CASRVGLAGVGEQFF
D gene: TRBD1; J gene: TRBJ1-2; V gene: TRBV29-1; clone size: .; CDR3 DNA: TGCAGCGTGGTAGGGGGCCAAGGCTACACCTTC; CDR3 protein: CSVVGGQGYTF
D gene: .; J gene: TRBJ1-2; V gene: TRBV21-1; clone size: .; CDR3 DNA: TGTGCCAGCCCGGGGGGTCTGACCGACTATGGCTACACCTTC; CDR3 protein: CASPGGLTDYGYTF
D gene: .; J gene: TRBJ2-3; V gene: TRBV12-3/TRBV12-4; clone size: few; CDR3 DNA: TGTGCCAGCAGTTTAGCAGGGCTGCACGTCGGGAGCTTT; CDR3 protein: CASSLAGLHVGSF
D gene: .; J gene: TRBJ1-5; V gene: TRBV2; clone size: many; CDR3 DNA: TGTGCCACTCGACAGGATAATCAGCCCCAGCATTTT; CDR3 protein: CATRQDNQPQHF
D gene: .; J gene: TRBJ1-1; V gene: TRBV2; clone size: few; CDR3 DNA: TGTGCCGGCAGGGGCCCCACTGAAGCTTTCTTT; CDR3 protein: CAGRGPTEAFF
D gene: .; J gene: TRBJ1-3; V gene: TRBV6-1; clone size: .; CDR3 DNA: TGTGCCAGCAGTGAAGCGGGGGGGCCGAGCTCTGGAAACACCATATATTTT; CDR3 protein: CASSEAGGPSSGNTIYF
D gene: TRBD1; J gene: TRBJ2-7; V gene: TRBV5-1; clone size: .; CDR3 DNA: TGCGCCAGCCGCGACGGGACAGGGTCCTACGAGCAGTACTTC; CDR3 protein: CASRDGTGSYEQYF
D gene: .; J gene: TRBJ2-2; V gene: TRBV5-1; clone size: few; CDR3 DNA: TGCGCCAGCAGCTTAGACACCGGGACACCGAACACCGGGGAGCTGTTTTTT; CDR3 protein: CASSLDTGTPNTGELFF
D gene: TRBD1; J gene: TRBJ2-1; V gene: TRBV2; clone size: .; CDR3 DNA: TGTGCCAACCGGGACAGGGGGCGCAATGAGCAGTTCTTC; CDR3 protein: CANRDRGRNEQFF
D gene: TRBD1; J gene: TRBJ1-6; V gene: TRBV11-2; clone size: .; CDR3 DNA: TGTGCCAGCAGCTTTGGACAGGGGAATTCACCCCTCCACTTT; CDR3 protein: CASSFGQGNSPLHF
D gene: .; J gene: TRBJ2-3; V gene: TRBV12-3/TRBV12-4; clone size: .; CDR3 DNA: TGTGCCAGCAGTTTAAGGGGAGATACGCAGTATTTT; CDR3 protein: CASSLRGDTQYF
D gene: TRBD1; J gene: TRBJ1-6; V gene: TRBV5-6; clone size: .; CDR3 DNA: TGTGCCAGCAGCCCGGGGACAGGGTACTCACCCCTCCACTTT; CDR3 protein: CASSPGTGYSPLHF
D gene: TRBD2; J gene: TRBJ2-3; V gene: TRBV4-1; clone size: few; CDR3 DNA: TGCGCCAGCAGCTCATCTAGCACTAGCGCAGATACGCAGTATTTT; CDR3 protein: CASSSSSTSADTQYF
D gene: .; J gene: TRBJ2-1; V gene: TRBV4-2; clone size: .; CDR3 DNA: TGTGCCAGCAGCGACCCAGCGACCTACAATGAGCAGTTCTTC; CDR3 protein: CASSDPATYNEQFF
D gene: TRBD2; J gene: TRBJ2-1; V gene: TRBV6-6; clone size: once; CDR3 DNA: TGTGCCAGCAGTCTATCTAGCGGGAGTTTCTCCTACAATGAGCAGTTCTTC; CDR3 protein: CASSLSSGSFSYNEQFF